These 23 T cell receptor beta chains were sequenced from one sample in a study of response to subunit inactivated influenza vaccine. TCRdb re-derived calls from the RT-PCR reads in MiXCR, one entry per CDR3 protein. In the table there are fewer than 650,000 distinct CDR3 sequences, 10% to 15% of which are singletons. The specimen comprised PBMCs from blood, sampled roughly 47 days after vaccination. The source of these receptors is a man aged 45-60 years who received an inactivated influenza vaccine.

This clonotype was observed at least ten times. V and J are TRBV20-1 and TRBJ2-7; TRBD2 agrees at 10 bases. This CDR3 comprises 14 residues. Trimming at V came to 5 bases and at J to 3 bases, leaving 7 bases not matched to a gene. The germline V gene has CDR1 DFQATT and CDR2 SNEGSKA (reference sequence). CDR3 in DNA: TGCAGTGCTCGTTGGACTAGCGGTGGCTACGAGCAGTACTTC. Translated, it gives CSARWTSGGYEQYF.

The rearrangement links TRBV2 to TRBJ1-2; D might be TRBD1 (5 bases). The CDR3 runs 12 residues. The germline gives CDR1 SNHLY, CDR2 FYNNEI. The V end lost 5 bases, the J end lost 3 bases, and 7 bases lay between the germline ends. This chain's CDR3 is CASSQGYYGYTF. Written as DNA, the CDR3 is TGTGCCAGCAGTCAGGGATACTATGGCTACACCTTC.

This clonotype was seen many times. The chain has TRBV20-1 and TRBJ2-7; D gene ambiguous. V was shortened by 7 bases and J by 3 bases, with 10 bases between the two germline ends. CDR1 DFQATT and CDR2 SNEGSKA come from the germline V gene (reference sequence). CDR3 length: 11 residues. CDR3 sequence reads: CSVAWGYEQYF. CDR3 DNA sequence: TGCAGTGTCGCTTGGGGCTACGAGCAGTACTTC.

Only a few counts were recorded for this clonotype. The CDR3 spells CSVGGSGNTIYF. CDR3 nucleotides: TGCAGCGTTGGAGGCTCTGGAAACACCATATATTTT. This chain links TRBV29-1 with TRBJ1-3, with D hard to call. The germline gives CDR1 SQVTM, CDR2 ANQGSEA. Trimming stripped 4 bases from V and 0 bases from J, with 4 bases between. The CDR3 spans 12 residues.

The rearrangement links TRBV5-1 to TRBJ2-4; D is undetermined. Germline V lookup: CDR1 SGHRS, CDR2 YFSETQ. V lost 0 bases and J 0 bases, leaving 10 bases between the germline ends. The CDR3 has 16 residues. In DNA, the CDR3 is TGCGCCAGCAGCTTGGACCGCAGAATAGCCAAAAACATTCAGTACTTC. It specifies CASSLDRRIAKNIQYF.

The rearrangement uses TRBV12-3 or TRBV12-4 and TRBJ2-3; 7 bases are a match to TRBD1. There are 16 residues in the CDR3. V shed 7 bases and J 0 bases; nucleotides not matched to a gene: 10. The CDR3 loop is CASKIHTGASTDTQYF. CDR3 DNA sequence: TGTGCCAGCAAAATTCACACAGGGGCCAGCACAGATACGCAGTATTTT.

This clonotype showed up just a few times. V usage is TRBV2 and J usage is TRBJ1-3; D gene uncertain. The V end lost 2 bases, the J end lost 4 bases, and 9 bases lay between the germline ends. This CDR3 is built from 14 residues. Per germline, CDR1 SNHLY and CDR2 FYNNEI. CDR3 nucleotide sequence: TGTGCCAGCAGTGAAATGAGAATAGGAAACACCATATATTTT. Its protein product is CASSEMRIGNTIYF.

The rearrangement links TRBV28 to TRBJ2-7; D may be TRBD1 (6 bases). Trimming pared 3 bases from V and 2 bases from J, leaving 14 bases between. Germline CDR1 MDHEN, CDR2 SYDVKM. The CDR3 is 15 amino acids. CDR3 sequence reads: CASSFTTGPTYEQYF. CDR3 DNA: TGTGCCAGCAGTTTTACCACAGGGCCAACCTACGAGCAGTACTTC.

In its sample, this clonotype was seen a few times. Here the CDR3 reads CASSLGGGVWEETQYF. In DNA, the CDR3 is TGTGCCAGCAGCTTAGGCGGGGGGGTGTGGGAAGAGACCCAGTACTTC. The J gene is TRBJ2-5, the V gene TRBV7-2; 9 bases match TRBD2. CDR3 size: 16 residues. Germline CDR1 SGHTA, CDR2 FQGNSA. Trimming took 1 base from V and 3 from J; bases not matched to a gene: 6.

This chain links TRBV7-8 with TRBJ1-2, with a tentative D call TRBD1 (5 bases). This CDR3 contains 14 residues. V gave up 5 bases and J gave up 5 bases, with 15 bases separating them. Germline lookup yields CDR1 SGHVS and CDR2 FQNEAQ. DNA of the CDR3: TGTGCCAGCAGCCGTAGGGACGGAAAGTATGGCTACACCTTC. This sequence encodes CASSRRDGKYGYTF.

This clonotype was seen at least ten times. The rearrangement uses TRBV5-1 and TRBJ2-7, with D hard to call. The germline gives CDR1 SGHRS, CDR2 YFSETQ. The V end lost 3 bases, the J end lost 6 bases, and 7 bases lay between the germline ends. The CDR3 totals 11 residues. This CDR3 reads CASSYLSEQYF. DNA of the CDR3: TGCGCCAGCAGCTATTTATCCGAGCAGTACTTC.

The rearrangement links TRBV27 to TRBJ2-6, with 9 bases matching TRBD1. The length of the CDR3 is 16 residues. J gave up 3 bases and V 5 bases, and 5 bases lay outside the gene matches. Looked up from germline, CDR1 is MNHEY and CDR2 is SMNVEV (reference sequence). The CDR3 protein is CASSLQGAGGANVLTF. As DNA, the CDR3 is TGTGCCAGCAGTCTACAGGGGGCGGGTGGGGCCAACGTCCTGACTTTC.

The chain is built from TRBV5-6 and TRBJ2-3; weak D call: TRBD1 (6 bases). The CDR3 spans 17 residues. V was cut by 1 base and J by 0 bases, with 15 bases left in between. CDR1 is SGHDT, CDR2 YYEEEE, per germline. The CDR3 DNA sequence: TGTGCCAGCAGCTTGATGGACAGAGCTCCTAGCACAGATACGCAGTATTTT. Translating gives CASSLMDRAPSTDTQYF.

This clonotype has just a few counts. The rearrangement joins TRBV20-1 to TRBJ1-5; D might be TRBD1 (5 bases). Germline V gives CDR1 DFQATT, CDR2 SNEGSKA (reference sequence). The CDR3 contains 19 residues. Trimming left V 0 bases short and J 3 bases short, with 24 bases between. As DNA, the CDR3 is TGCAGTGCTAGAGATCGTGGCGACCGGGACGCCCGGTTCAATCAGCCCCAGCATTTT. Its translation: CSARDRGDRDARFNQPQHF.

This clonotype was observed at least ten times. The gene calls are TRBV6-1 and TRBJ1-1; TRBD1 matches 11 bases. Losses at the gene ends were 6 bases for V and 4 bases for J; bases not matched to a gene: 1. CDR1 is MNHNS and CDR2 is SASEGT in the germline V gene. The CDR3 runs to 13 residues. For the CDR3, the DNA is TGTGCCAGCAGGGGACAGGGGGGCACTGAAGCTTTCTTT. Protein: CASRGQGGTEAFF.

This sequence joins TRBV28 and TRBJ2-7; 9 positions match TRBD2. V shed 5 bases and J 5 bases; nucleotides not matched to a gene: 7. CDR1 is MDHEN, CDR2 SYDVKM, per germline. This CDR3 is built from 14 residues. For the CDR3, the DNA is TGTGCCAGCAGTAGAGAGCGGGAGGTCAACGAGCAGTACTTC. Protein: CASSREREVNEQYF.

At least ten counts were recorded for this clonotype. The rearrangement joins TRBV20-1 to TRBJ2-1; D gene uncertain. The germline gives CDR1 DFQATT, CDR2 SNEGSKA (reference sequence). The CDR3 sequence is 13 residues long. V lost 0 bases, J lost 7 bases, and 10 bases lay in between. This CDR3 is CSARDWQVNEQFF. The CDR3 bases are TGCAGTGCTAGAGATTGGCAGGTGAATGAGCAGTTCTTC.

This clonotype was observed a few times. The rearrangement joins TRBV5-1 to TRBJ2-7; TRBD1 matches at 7 bases. CDR3 size: 14 residues. Germline-derived CDR1 and CDR2 are SGHRS and YFSETQ. V shed 4 bases and J 2 bases; nucleotides not matched to a gene: 6. CDR3 nucleotide sequence: TGCGCCAGCAGCAGAGGGACAGAGCCCTACGAGCAGTACTTC. It yields the protein CASSRGTEPYEQYF.

This clonotype has ten or more counts. V usage is TRBV20-1 and J usage is TRBJ2-7, with 12 bases matching TRBD1. The CDR3 contains 18 residues. V dropped 0 bases and J dropped 2; count of bases not matched to a gene: 11. Germline V gives CDR1 DFQATT, CDR2 SNEGSKA (reference sequence). The CDR3 bases are TGCAGTGCTAGAGACCGGGACAGGGGGCCCATCCCCGCCTACGAGCAGTACTTC. This codes for CSARDRDRGPIPAYEQYF.

This clonotype was recorded many times. The V gene is TRBV5-1, the J gene TRBJ2-5, with D perhaps matching TRBD1 or TRBD2 (5 bases each). With 8 bases removed from V and 1 base from J, the gap between germline ends came to 18 bases. The CDR3 sequence is 15 residues long. Germline V CDR1 and CDR2: SGHRS, YFSETQ. The CDR3 loop reads CASGTRGRTQETQYF. The CDR3 region has the DNA TGCGCCAGTGGGACCCGGGGCAGGACCCAAGAGACCCAGTACTTC.

The V and J genes are TRBV25-1 and TRBJ1-1, with D perhaps TRBD1 (5 bases). This CDR3 has 13 residues. From germline, CDR1 is MGHDK and CDR2 SYGVNS. V dropped 4 bases and J dropped 6 bases, with 12 bases sitting between them. CDR3 loop: CASSGSGTAEAFF. The DNA of the CDR3 is TGTGCCAGCAGTGGATCGGGGACGGCTGAAGCTTTCTTT.

The chain employs TRBV15 and TRBJ2-3; no reliable D call. CDR3 length: 16 amino acids. Trimming stripped 3 bases from V and 5 bases from J, with 18 bases between. Germline V gene data show CDR1 as LNHNV and CDR2 as YYDKDF (reference sequence). The chain's CDR3 is CATSSPLLPLRDTQYF. The CDR3 DNA sequence: TGTGCCACCAGCAGTCCACTACTCCCATTGAGAGATACGCAGTATTTT.

This clonotype was recorded only once. The V and J genes are TRBV18 and TRBJ1-1; tentative D call: TRBD1 (6 bases). The germline V and J ends were trimmed by 3 bases and 4 bases, with 18 bases remaining between them. Germline V gene sequence: CDR1 KGHSH, CDR2 LQKENI. This CDR3 spans 16 amino acids. The DNA for the CDR3 is TGTGCCAGCTCACCGACTTTTCTAGACAGGAGCACTGAAGCTTTCTTT. It specifies CASSPTFLDRSTEAFF.